What follows are 23 T cell receptor beta chains derived from one specimen sequenced in a study of blood T cell repertoires in COVID-19. Clones were sequenced by immunoSEQ multiplex PCR, and TCRdb holds only the in-frame ones, with some missing. The sample includes roughly 380,000 clones, roughly 80% of them seen just once. The sequenced sample was peripheral blood. Receptor source: a human donor with acute or convalescent COVID-19. The donor label of this sample is uncertain.

This sequence joins TRBV19 and TRBJ1-5; tentatively, D is TRBD1 (5 bases). CDR3 size: 16 residues. Germline CDR1 reads LNHDA; CDR2 reads SQIVND (reference sequence). With 6 bases removed from V and 0 bases from J, the gap between germline ends came to 15 bases. In nucleotides, the CDR3 is TGTGCCAGTAGCAGGGAGGGAGTTTATAGCAATCAGCCCCAGCATTTT. Its protein product is CASSREGVYSNQPQHF.

This clone was observed a handful of times. The chain combines TRBV18 with TRBJ1-1; D ambiguous. Per germline, CDR1 KGHSH and CDR2 LQKENI. Trimming removed 4 bases at V and 1 base at J, with 4 bases between. CDR3 length: 12 residues. CDR3 region: CASSLRNTEAFF. DNA for the CDR3: TGTGCCAGCTCACTGAGGAACACTGAAGCTTTCTTT.

The J gene is TRBJ1-2, the V gene TRBV15; D might be TRBD1 (6 bases). CDR3 length: 16 residues. Germline V lookup: CDR1 LNHNV, CDR2 YYDKDF (reference sequence). V shed 5 bases and J shed 4 bases, with 20 bases lying between them. The CDR3 here is CATSPVVRGGRYGYTF. The CDR3 DNA reads TGTGCCACCAGCCCAGTAGTACGGGGGGGCCGCTATGGCTACACCTTC. Full variable domain (rest looked up from reference TRBV15 and TRBJ1-2): DAMVIQNPRYQVTQFGKPVTLSCSQTLNHNVMYWYQQKSSQAPKLLFHYYDKDFNNEADTPDNFQSRRPNTSFCFLDIRSPGLGDTAMYLCATSPVVRGGRYGYTFGSGTRLTVV.

This rearrangement joins TRBV14 to TRBJ1-1, with a possible D match to TRBD1 (5 bases). The CDR3 extends over 15 amino acids. Trimming removed 1 base from V and 1 base from J, with 10 bases in between. Germline V gives CDR1 SGHDN, CDR2 FVKESK. In DNA form, the CDR3 reads TGTGCCAGCAGCCAAGCCCAGGGAGGGAACACTGAAGCTTTCTTT. This gives the protein CASSQAQGGNTEAFF.

Concerning this clone: One junction end disagrees with the germline gene, perhaps due to a read error. The chain combines TRBV18 with TRBJ1-1; 12 bases are a match to TRBD1. This CDR3 is 13 amino acids long. Germline loops: CDR1 KGHSH, CDR2 LQKENI. CDR3 bases: TGTGCCAGCTCAGGGGACAGGGGGCGAGAGGGAGGATTT. It specifies CASSGDRGREGGF.

The genes are TRBV28 and TRBJ1-5; 7 positions agree with TRBD1. Unmatched junction bases numbered 4, after V lost 9 bases and J lost 5 bases. This CDR3 is 12 amino acids long. Germline CDR1 reads MDHEN; CDR2 reads SYDVKM. For the CDR3, the DNA is TGTGCCAGTCTACAGGGGCATCAGCCCCAGCATTTT. This translates into CASLQGHQPQHF.

Only one count was recorded for this clone. The rearrangement links TRBV5-4 to TRBJ2-1, with D unresolved. V lost 4 bases and J 7 bases, leaving 9 bases between the germline ends. The CDR3 loop spans 12 amino acids. The germline V gene encodes CDR1 SGHNT and CDR2 YYREEE (reference sequence). The CDR3 region has the DNA TGTGCCAGCAGCGAATCCGGGAATGAGCAGTTCTTC. This codes for CASSESGNEQFF.

This clone was recorded once. This chain links TRBV19 with TRBJ1-2; D is perhaps TRBD1 (6 bases). The CDR3 extends over 15 amino acids. The V gene's germline CDR1 is LNHDA and CDR2 SQIVND (reference sequence). V was cut by 2 bases and J by 4 bases, with 14 bases left in between. The CDR3 sequence is CASSIRYRQVYGYTF. The CDR3 bases are TGTGCCAGTAGTATACGGTACAGACAGGTCTATGGCTACACCTTC.

The chain recombines TRBV5-6 with TRBJ2-2; D is ambiguous. V dropped 6 bases and J dropped 8 bases, with 11 bases sitting between them. Looked up from germline, CDR1 is SGHDT and CDR2 is YYEEEE. CDR3 length: 12 amino acids. The DNA of the CDR3 is TGTGCCAGCACCCTTGGCTTTGGGGAGCTGTTTTTT. Translation: CASTLGFGELFF. Complete variable domain (other parts from reference TRBV5-6 and TRBJ2-2): DAGVTQSPTHLIKTRGQQVTLRCSPKSGHDTVSWYQQALGQGPQFIFQYYEEEERQRGNFPDRFSGHQFPNYSSELNVNALLLGDSALYLCASTLGFGELFFGEGSRLTVL.

The V gene is TRBV10-1, the J gene TRBJ1-1; D not certain. From germline, CDR1 is WNHNN and CDR2 SYGVQD (reference sequence). The CDR3 runs 15 residues. With 0 bases removed from V and 1 base from J, the gap between germline ends came to 9 bases. In nucleotides, the CDR3 is TGCGCCAGCAGTGAGTCGAGGGCCCCGAACACTGAAGCTTTCTTT. Translation: CASSESRAPNTEAFF.

A few counts support this clone. The gene calls are TRBV3-1 (or the pseudogene TRBV3-2) and TRBJ2-1; D is ambiguous. The V and J ends lost 7 bases and 6 bases respectively, with 19 bases between them. The CDR3 runs to 15 residues. Germline V gives CDR1 LGHDT, CDR2 YNNKEL (reference sequence). CDR3: CASTLRHSTSNEQFF. The CDR3 DNA reads as TGTGCCAGCACCCTACGACATTCAACCAGCAATGAGCAGTTCTTC.

The chain couples TRBV2 to TRBJ1-6; no firm D call. V was cut by 6 bases and J by 6 bases, with 12 bases left in between. There are 14 residues in the CDR3. Germline lookup yields CDR1 SNHLY and CDR2 FYNNEI. The CDR3 loop is CASRPGLLNSPLHF. The CDR3 DNA reads as TGTGCCAGCAGGCCTGGGCTGCTTAATTCACCCCTCCACTTT.

The chain joins TRBV19 to TRBJ1-5, with TRBD1 as a possible D gene (6 bases). The germline gives CDR1 LNHDA, CDR2 SQIVND (reference sequence). V was pared by 6 bases and J by 1 base, with 13 bases between. The CDR3 length is 15 residues. The CDR3 nucleotides read TGTGCCAGTAGCCCGGACAGATTAAGCAATCAGCCCCAGCATTTT. This encodes CASSPDRLSNQPQHF.

The gene calls are TRBV27 and TRBJ2-5; D not resolved. This CDR3 has 12 residues. CDR1 and CDR2 (germline): MNHEY, SMNVEV (reference sequence). V was pared by 11 bases and J by 5 bases, with 15 bases between. The CDR3 nucleotides read TGTGCCCTCAAAAAGCCCGGGGAGACCCAGTACTTC. Amino acid sequence: CALKKPGETQYF.

The CDR3 coding sequence is TGTGCCACGGCGTGGGGGGCAGATACGCAGTATTTT. It translates to CATAWGADTQYF. The V call is TRBV24-1, the J call TRBJ2-3; a possible D gene is TRBD2 (6 bases). CDR1 is KGHDR and CDR2 is SFDVKD in the germline V gene. V lost 10 bases to trimming and J lost 4 bases, with 11 bases between them. This CDR3 has 12 amino acids.

This chain uses TRBV5-6 with TRBJ1-1; the D is unclear. The V end was cut by 1 base, the J end by 3 bases, with 16 bases between. The germline V gene encodes CDR1 SGHDT and CDR2 YYEEEE. The CDR3 runs to 16 residues. This chain's CDR3 is CASSLLGRGGYTEAFF. CDR3 in DNA: TGTGCCAGCAGCTTGTTAGGCCGGGGAGGGTACACTGAAGCTTTCTTT. The entire variable domain, with the rest obtained from reference TRBV5-6 and TRBJ1-1, is as follows: DAGVTQSPTHLIKTRGQQVTLRCSPKSGHDTVSWYQQALGQGPQFIFQYYEEEERQRGNFPDRFSGHQFPNYSSELNVNALLLGDSALYLCASSLLGRGGYTEAFFGQGTRLTVV.

The genes are TRBV6-6 and TRBJ1-1; TRBD1 matches 9 bases. This CDR3 comprises 15 residues. The V segment lost 3 bases and the J segment 1 base; nucleotides outside the gene matches: 3. Germline V gene lookup returns CDR1 MNHNY and CDR2 SVGAGI (reference sequence). Written as DNA, the CDR3 is TGTGCCAGCAGTTATCCGGGACAGGGGAACACTGAAGCTTTCTTT. This translates into CASSYPGQGNTEAFF.

The CDR3 reads CASSIDQRPGNYGYTF. CDR3 nucleotide sequence: TGTGCCAGTAGTATAGATCAGAGGCCGGGAAACTATGGCTACACCTTC. The chain has TRBV19 and TRBJ1-2, with D hard to call. Germline assignment: CDR1 LNHDA and CDR2 SQIVND (reference sequence). This CDR3 comprises 16 residues. V was shortened by 0 bases and J by 2 bases, with 13 bases between the two germline ends.

The gene calls are TRBV20-1 and TRBJ2-4, with 10 bases aligning to TRBD1. Per germline, CDR1 DFQATT and CDR2 SNEGSKA (reference sequence). CDR3 length: 10 amino acids. V shed 4 bases and J 16 bases; nucleotides not matched to a gene: 4. CDR3 amino acids: CSAKGTGVYF. The CDR3, as DNA: TGCAGTGCTAAAGGGACAGGGGTCTACTTC.

This sequence joins TRBV7-9 and TRBJ2-6, with D possibly matching TRBD1 (5 bases). Trimming removed 5 bases from V and 6 bases from J, with 11 bases in between. Per the germline V gene, CDR1 is SEHNR and CDR2 is FQNEAQ (reference sequence). This CDR3 spans 14 amino acids. This CDR3 is CASSPRQLANVLTF. DNA for the CDR3: TGTGCCAGCAGCCCCCGACAGTTGGCCAACGTCCTGACTTTC.

J is TRBJ2-2 and V is TRBV30; D perhaps matches TRBD1 (5 bases). The germline gives CDR1 GTSNPN, CDR2 SVGIG (reference sequence). This CDR3 has 11 residues. V was shortened by 5 bases and J by 6 bases, with 7 bases between the two germline ends. The CDR3 sequence is CAWQGSGELFF. The CDR3 region has the DNA TGTGCCTGGCAGGGTTCCGGGGAGCTGTTTTTT.

This clone was found a few times. This chain joins TRBV29-1 and TRBJ1-2; 7 nucleotides match TRBD1. The CDR3 is 11 amino acids. J was trimmed by 7 bases and V by 7 bases; bases with no gene match: 6. Germline V gene lookup returns CDR1 SQVTM and CDR2 ANQGSEA. The CDR3 loop is CSDDRVGGYTF. DNA for the CDR3: TGCAGCGACGACAGGGTCGGTGGCTACACCTTC.

This chain uses TRBV2 with TRBJ1-5, with TRBD1 identical over 7 bases. CDR3 size: 14 residues. Trimming at V came to 6 bases and at J to 7 bases, leaving 9 bases not matched to a gene. Germline CDR1 and CDR2: SNHLY and FYNNEI. The CDR3 sequence is CASRRGQSNQPQHF. CDR3 coding DNA: TGTGCCAGCAGGAGGGGACAGTCTAACCAGCCCCAGCATTTT.